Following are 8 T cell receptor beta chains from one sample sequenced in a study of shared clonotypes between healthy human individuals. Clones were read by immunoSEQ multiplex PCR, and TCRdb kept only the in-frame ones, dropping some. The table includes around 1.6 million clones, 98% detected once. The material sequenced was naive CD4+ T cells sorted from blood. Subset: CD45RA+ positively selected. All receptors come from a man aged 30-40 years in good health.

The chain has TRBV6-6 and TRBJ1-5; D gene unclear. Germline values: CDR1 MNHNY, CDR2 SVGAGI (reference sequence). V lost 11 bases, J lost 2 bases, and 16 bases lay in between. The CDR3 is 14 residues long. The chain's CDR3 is CACRRGHGNQPQHF. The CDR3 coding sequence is TGTGCCTGCCGGAGAGGGCATGGCAATCAGCCCCAGCATTTT.

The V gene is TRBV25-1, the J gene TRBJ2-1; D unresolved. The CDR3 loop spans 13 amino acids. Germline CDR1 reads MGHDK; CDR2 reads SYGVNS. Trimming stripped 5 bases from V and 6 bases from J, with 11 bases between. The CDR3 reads CASSLPVANEQFF. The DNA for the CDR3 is TGTGCCAGCAGTCTCCCCGTGGCCAATGAGCAGTTCTTC.

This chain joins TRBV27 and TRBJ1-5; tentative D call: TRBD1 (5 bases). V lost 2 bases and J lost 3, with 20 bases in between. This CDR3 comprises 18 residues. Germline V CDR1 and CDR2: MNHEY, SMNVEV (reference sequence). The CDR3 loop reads CASSLRSSRDRINQPQHF. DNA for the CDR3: TGTGCCAGCAGTTTACGCTCTTCCAGAGACAGAATCAATCAGCCCCAGCATTTT.

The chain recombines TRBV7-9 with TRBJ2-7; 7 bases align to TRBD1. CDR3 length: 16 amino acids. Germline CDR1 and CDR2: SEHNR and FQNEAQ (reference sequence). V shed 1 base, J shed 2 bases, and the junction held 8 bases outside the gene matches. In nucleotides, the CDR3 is TGTGCCAGCAGCTTAGTAGCCGGGACAGAAACCTACGAGCAGTACTTC. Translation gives CASSLVAGTETYEQYF.

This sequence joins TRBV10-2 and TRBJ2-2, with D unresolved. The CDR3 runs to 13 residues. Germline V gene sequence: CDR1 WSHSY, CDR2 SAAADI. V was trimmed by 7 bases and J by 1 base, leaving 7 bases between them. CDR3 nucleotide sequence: TGCGCCAGCAATGGGCAGAACACCGGGGAGCTGTTTTTT. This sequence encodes CASNGQNTGELFF.

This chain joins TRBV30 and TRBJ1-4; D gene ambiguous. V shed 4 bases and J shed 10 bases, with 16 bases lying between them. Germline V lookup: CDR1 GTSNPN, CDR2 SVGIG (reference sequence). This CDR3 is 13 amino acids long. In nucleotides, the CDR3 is TGTGCCTGGACGTCTATAGCGGTTGGAAAACTGTTTTTT. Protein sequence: CAWTSIAVGKLFF.

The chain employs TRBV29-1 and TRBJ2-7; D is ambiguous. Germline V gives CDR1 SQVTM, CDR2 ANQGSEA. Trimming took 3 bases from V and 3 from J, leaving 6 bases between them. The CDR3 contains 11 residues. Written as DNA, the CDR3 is TGCAGCGTTGAGTCAGTCTACGAGCAGTACTTC. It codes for CSVESVYEQYF.

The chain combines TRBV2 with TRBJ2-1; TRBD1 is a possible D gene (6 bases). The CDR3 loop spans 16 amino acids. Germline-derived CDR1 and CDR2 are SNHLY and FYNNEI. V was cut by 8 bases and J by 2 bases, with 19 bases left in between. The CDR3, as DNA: TGTGCCAGCGGGAGCCCATTGGGGGCGGCCTACAATGAGCAGTTCTTC. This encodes CASGSPLGAAYNEQFF.